This TCR beta chain was sequenced for a study of blood T cell repertoires in COVID-19. Study information: Some COVID-19 samples were acute and others convalescent; all came from the United States, Italy and Spain. T cells, B-cell-depleted T cells, or PBMCs provided the cDNA or gDNA that served as material.

This clone was seen a few times. The CDR3 runs 16 residues. Looked up from germline, CDR1 is MNHEY and CDR2 is SMNVEV (reference sequence). Trimming took 3 bases from V and 2 from J, leaving 15 bases between them. Authors' methods: Amplification from reference gene primers served as the basis for estimated nucleated cell counts. The data were produced by immunoSEQ multiplex PCR, yet TCRdb's version contains in-frame clones alone and is incomplete. The V and J calls and clone size were taken over from that table, and D and trimming were inferred from the DNA. The sample holds 110,000 or so clones, approximately 85% seen once.

The sequence was collected from a man aged 35 to 55 with acute or convalescent COVID-19. The sample was peripheral blood. The J gene is TRBJ2-3, the V gene TRBV27; weak D call: TRBD1 (6 bases). The CDR3 loop is CASSFLSGAYTDTQYF. The CDR3 nucleotides read TGTGCCAGCAGTTTTCTGTCAGGGGCGTACACAGATACGCAGTATTTT.